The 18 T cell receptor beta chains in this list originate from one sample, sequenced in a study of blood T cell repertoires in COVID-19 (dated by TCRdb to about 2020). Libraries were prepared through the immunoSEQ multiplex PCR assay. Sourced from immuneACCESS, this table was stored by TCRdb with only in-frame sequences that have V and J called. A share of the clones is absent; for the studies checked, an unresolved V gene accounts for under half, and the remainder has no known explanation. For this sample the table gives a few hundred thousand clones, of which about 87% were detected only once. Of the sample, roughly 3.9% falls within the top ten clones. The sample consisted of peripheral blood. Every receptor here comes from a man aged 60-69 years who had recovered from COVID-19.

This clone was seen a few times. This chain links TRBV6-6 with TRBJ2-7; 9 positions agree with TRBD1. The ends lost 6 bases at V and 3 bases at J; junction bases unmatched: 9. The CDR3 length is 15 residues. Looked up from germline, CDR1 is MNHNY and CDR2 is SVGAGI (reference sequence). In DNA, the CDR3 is TGTGCCAGCAGCAAGGACAGGGGAACGGTCTACGAGCAGTACTTC. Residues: CASSKDRGTVYEQYF.

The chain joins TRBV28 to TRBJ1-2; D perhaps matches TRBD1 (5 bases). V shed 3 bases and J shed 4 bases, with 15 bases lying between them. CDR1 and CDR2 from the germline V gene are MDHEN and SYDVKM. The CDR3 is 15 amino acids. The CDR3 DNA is TGTGCCAGCAGTTTTTTTTGGGGCGGCGGCTATGGCTACACCTTC. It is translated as CASSFFWGGGYGYTF.

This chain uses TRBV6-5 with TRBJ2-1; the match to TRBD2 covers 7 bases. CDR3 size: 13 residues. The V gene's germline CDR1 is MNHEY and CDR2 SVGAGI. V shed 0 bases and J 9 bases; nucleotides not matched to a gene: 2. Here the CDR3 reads CASSYSWGGEQFF. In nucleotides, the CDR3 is TGTGCCAGCAGTTACTCATGGGGGGGTGAGCAGTTCTTC.

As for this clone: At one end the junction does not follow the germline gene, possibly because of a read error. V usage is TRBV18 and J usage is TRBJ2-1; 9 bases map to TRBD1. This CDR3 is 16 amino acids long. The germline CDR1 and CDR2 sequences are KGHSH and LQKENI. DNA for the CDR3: TGTGCCAGCTCATCACCACAGGGGGCGTTTGGCAATGAGCAGTTCTTC. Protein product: CASSSPQGAFGNEQFF.

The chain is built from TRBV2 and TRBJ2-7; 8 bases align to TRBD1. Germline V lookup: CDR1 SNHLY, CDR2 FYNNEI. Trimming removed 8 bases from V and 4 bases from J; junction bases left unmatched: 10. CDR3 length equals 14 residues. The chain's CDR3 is CASAGQGGFYEQYF. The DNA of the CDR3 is TGTGCCAGCGCCGGACAGGGAGGTTTTTACGAGCAGTACTTC.

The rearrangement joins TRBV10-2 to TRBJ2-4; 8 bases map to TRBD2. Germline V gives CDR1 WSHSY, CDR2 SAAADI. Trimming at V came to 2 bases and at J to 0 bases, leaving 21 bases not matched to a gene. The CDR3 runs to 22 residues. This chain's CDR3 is CASSETKTGGGDVKRAKNIQYF. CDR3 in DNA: TGCGCCAGCAGTGAGACAAAGACGGGAGGGGGGGACGTAAAACGAGCCAAAAACATTCAGTACTTC.

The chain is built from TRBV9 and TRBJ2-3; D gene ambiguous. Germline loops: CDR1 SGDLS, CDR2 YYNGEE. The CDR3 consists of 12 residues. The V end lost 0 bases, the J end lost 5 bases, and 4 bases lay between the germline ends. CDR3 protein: CASSVAEDTQYF. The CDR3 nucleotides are TGTGCCAGCAGCGTAGCAGAAGATACGCAGTATTTT.

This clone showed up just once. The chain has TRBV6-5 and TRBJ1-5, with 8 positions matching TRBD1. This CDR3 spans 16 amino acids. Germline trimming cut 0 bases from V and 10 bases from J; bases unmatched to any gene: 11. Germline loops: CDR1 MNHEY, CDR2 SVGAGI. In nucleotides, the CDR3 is TGTGCCAGCAGTTACTCGAGGACAGGGACATTACAACCCCAGCATTTT. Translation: CASSYSRTGTLQPQHF.

CDR3 loop: CASSPQALGDSSPLHF. The CDR3 DNA follows: TGTGCCAGCAGTCCTCAGGCCCTCGGGGACTCTTCACCCCTCCACTTT. V gene TRBV27 combines with J gene TRBJ1-6, with a possible D match to TRBD1 (5 bases). The CDR3 is 16 residues long. With 5 bases removed from V and 9 bases from J, the gap between germline ends came to 20 bases. The germline gives CDR1 MNHEY, CDR2 SMNVEV (reference sequence).

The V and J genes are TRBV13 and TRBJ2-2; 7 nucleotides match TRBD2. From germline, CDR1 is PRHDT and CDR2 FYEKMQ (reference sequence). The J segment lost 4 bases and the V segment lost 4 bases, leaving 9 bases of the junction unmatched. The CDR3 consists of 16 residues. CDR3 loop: CASSYRLAWSTGELFF. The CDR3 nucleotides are TGTGCCAGCAGCTATCGACTAGCATGGAGCACCGGGGAGCTGTTTTTT.

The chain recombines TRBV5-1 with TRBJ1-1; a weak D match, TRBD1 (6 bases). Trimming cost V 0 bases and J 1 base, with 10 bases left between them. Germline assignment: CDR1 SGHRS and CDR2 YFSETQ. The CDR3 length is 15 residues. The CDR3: CASSLGGGPNTEAFF. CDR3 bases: TGCGCCAGCAGCTTGGGTGGGGGCCCGAACACTGAAGCTTTCTTT.

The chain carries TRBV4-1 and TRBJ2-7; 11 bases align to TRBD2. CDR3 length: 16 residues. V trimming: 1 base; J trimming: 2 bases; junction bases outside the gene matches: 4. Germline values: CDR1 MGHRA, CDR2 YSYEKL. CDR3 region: CASSQASGGTPYEQYF. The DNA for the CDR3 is TGCGCCAGCAGCCAAGCTAGCGGGGGGACTCCCTACGAGCAGTACTTC.

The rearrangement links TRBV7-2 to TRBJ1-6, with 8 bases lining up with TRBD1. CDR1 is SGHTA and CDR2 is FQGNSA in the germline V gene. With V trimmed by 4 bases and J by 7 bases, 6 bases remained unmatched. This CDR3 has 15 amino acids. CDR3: CASSSTGQGNSPLHF. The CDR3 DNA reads TGTGCCAGCAGCTCAACAGGACAGGGAAATTCACCCCTCCACTTT.

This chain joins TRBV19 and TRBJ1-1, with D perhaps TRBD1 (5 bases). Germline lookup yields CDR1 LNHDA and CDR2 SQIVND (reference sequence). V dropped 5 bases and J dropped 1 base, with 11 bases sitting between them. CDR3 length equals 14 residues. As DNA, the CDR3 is TGTGCCAGTAGTGGGGCGGGAGCGAACACTGAAGCTTTCTTT. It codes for CASSGAGANTEAFF.

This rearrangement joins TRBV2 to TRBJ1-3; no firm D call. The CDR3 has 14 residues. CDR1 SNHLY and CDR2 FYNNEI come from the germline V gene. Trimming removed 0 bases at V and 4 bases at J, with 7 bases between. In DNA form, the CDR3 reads TGTGCCAGCAGTGAAGCGGTGGCAGGAAACACCATATATTTT. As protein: CASSEAVAGNTIYF.

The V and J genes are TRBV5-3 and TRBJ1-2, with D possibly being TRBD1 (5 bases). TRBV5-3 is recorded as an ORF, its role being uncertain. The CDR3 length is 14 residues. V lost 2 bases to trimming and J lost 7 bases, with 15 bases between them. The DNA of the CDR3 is TGTGCCAGAAGCTTCGACAGAGTCCTCCTTGGCTACACCTTC. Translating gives CARSFDRVLLGYTF.

CDR3 region: CASSRTGEFEAFF. The CDR3 DNA is TGCGCCAGCAGCCGGACAGGGGAATTTGAAGCTTTCTTT. This rearrangement joins TRBV5-1 to TRBJ1-1, with TRBD1 matching over 9 bases. The germline V gene has CDR1 SGHRS and CDR2 YFSETQ. The CDR3 consists of 13 residues. Trimming took 4 bases from V and 7 from J; bases not matched to a gene: 5.

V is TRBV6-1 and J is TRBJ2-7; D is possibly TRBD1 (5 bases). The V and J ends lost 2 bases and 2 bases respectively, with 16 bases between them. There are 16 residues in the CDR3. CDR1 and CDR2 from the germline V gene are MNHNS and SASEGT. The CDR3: CASSEWVDLGAYEQYF. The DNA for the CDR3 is TGTGCCAGCAGTGAATGGGTCGACCTAGGGGCCTACGAGCAGTACTTC.